This TCR beta chain was identified during a study of CD8 T cells in Susac syndrome. Whole-study context: Sequencing included Susac syndrome patients, roughly six of them with active disease and under ten in remission.

This clonotype is a singleton in its sample. Its antigen is as yet unknown. Study-level findings and limits: The total CD8+ repertoires yielded 15 to 20 Susac-specific public clones and the CD8+ TEMRA repertoires yielded about 5. The peak of CD8+ clonal expansion in Susac was seen in TEMRA cells and active patients.

Random hexamers were used to reverse transcribe the RNA input (about 0.5 to 1 ug). An immunoSEQ multiplex PCR amplified TCR beta CDR3 over 54 Vbeta and 13 Jbeta. TCRdb passed the immunoSEQ multiplex PCR reads through MiXCR, listing each CDR3 protein once. The table lists 100,000 to 150,000 distinct CDR3 sequences, over 85% of them singletons. The sequence came from a human donor with Susac syndrome. Input material: CD8+ T cells from PBMCs.

The CDR3 nucleotides read TGTGCCAGCAGCACGGGACGGAACTCCTACGAGCAGTACTTC. Translating it yields CASSTGRNSYEQYF. The chain joins TRBV27 to TRBJ2-7; D possibly uses TRBD1 or TRBD2 (5 bases each). In germline, CDR1 is MNHEY, CDR2 SMNVEV (reference sequence). This CDR3 comprises 14 residues. V gave up 6 bases and J gave up 0 bases, with 12 bases separating them.